This T cell receptor beta chain was identified during a study of blood T cell repertoires in COVID-19. The method was immunoSEQ multiplex PCR; TCRdb's version includes in-frame clones alone and lacks a portion of them. The table has about 490,000 clones, 70% to 90% seen once. The length of the CDR3 is 15 residues. Germline values: CDR1 SGDLS, CDR2 YYNGEE. Trimming cost V 0 bases and J 7 bases; bases outside gene matches: 7. The chain has TRBV9 and TRBJ2-1, with 7 bases lining up with TRBD2. The source of this sequence is a human donor in a cohort sampled during active COVID-19. Sequencing was performed on peripheral blood. CDR3 amino acids: CASSVEWEGLNEQFF. CDR3 bases: TGTGCCAGCAGCGTAGAGTGGGAGGGCCTTAATGAGCAGTTCTTC.